These 20 T cell receptor beta chains originate from one sample sequenced in a study of response to subunit inactivated influenza vaccine. TCRdb re-called the RT-PCR reads with MiXCR, one entry per CDR3 protein. The table shows around 520,000 distinct CDR3 sequences, with over 9.5% occurring only once. The input for sequencing was PBMCs from blood, taken on the day of vaccination. All receptors come from a man between 50 and 59 years old who received an inactivated influenza vaccine.

This clonotype was detected ten times or more. V and J are TRBV18 and TRBJ2-3; D ambiguous. The CDR3 loop spans 14 amino acids. The germline V and J ends were trimmed by 0 bases and 2 bases, with 6 bases remaining between them. Germline CDR1 KGHSH, CDR2 LQKENI. CDR3 sequence: CASSPPANTDTQYF. Here the CDR3 DNA reads TGTGCCAGCTCACCACCGGCAAACACAGATACGCAGTATTTT.

The chain joins TRBV28 to TRBJ2-3; either TRBD1 or TRBD2 may fit D (5 bases each). Trimming removed 1 base at V and 2 bases at J, with 13 bases between. The germline CDR1 and CDR2 sequences are MDHEN and SYDVKM. The length of the CDR3 is 16 residues. In DNA form, the CDR3 reads TGTGCCAGCAGTTTATTTCGGGGCAGGATCACAGATACGCAGTATTTT. This translates into CASSLFRGRITDTQYF.

This rearrangement joins TRBV19 to TRBJ1-2, with 7 bases identical to TRBD1. Trimming at V came to 5 bases and at J to 7 bases, leaving 7 bases not matched to a gene. This CDR3 is 13 amino acids long. Per the germline V gene, CDR1 is LNHDA and CDR2 is SQIVND (reference sequence). CDR3 sequence: CASSADRAVGYTF. Here the CDR3 DNA reads TGTGCCAGTAGTGCTGACAGGGCGGTTGGCTACACCTTC.

This clonotype was observed a handful of times. The chain links TRBV5-5 to TRBJ1-4; 11 positions match TRBD1. This CDR3 contains 15 residues. Germline lookup yields CDR1 SGHKS and CDR2 YYEKEE (reference sequence). J gave up 8 bases and V 3 bases, and 6 bases lay outside the gene matches. The CDR3 sequence is CASSSPGQGDEKLFF. The CDR3 DNA is TGTGCCAGCAGCTCTCCGGGACAGGGGGACGAAAAACTGTTTTTT. Combining the CDR3 with reference TRBV5-5 and TRBJ1-4 gives the whole variable domain DAGVTQSPTHLIKTRGQQVTLRCSPISGHKSVSWYQQVLGQGPQFIFQYYEKEERGRGNFPDRFSARQFPNYSSELNVNALLLGDSALYLCASSSPGQGDEKLFFGSGTQLSVL.

The genes are TRBV4-3 and TRBJ2-3, with TRBD2 as a possible D gene (6 bases). The CDR3 is 14 residues long. V was clipped by 3 bases and J by 1 base, with 8 bases between them. CDR1 is LGHNA, CDR2 YSLEER, per germline. CDR3 sequence: CASSHGRGTDTQYF. DNA of the CDR3: TGCGCCAGCAGCCACGGGAGAGGCACAGATACGCAGTATTTT.

This sequence joins TRBV28 and TRBJ1-2; no definite D call. The CDR3 runs 14 residues. V gave up 10 bases and J gave up 4 bases, with 19 bases separating them. The germline CDR1 and CDR2 sequences are MDHEN and SYDVKM. The chain's CDR3 is CATQGGVAGYGYTF. The CDR3 DNA reads TGTGCCACCCAAGGTGGGGTCGCGGGCTATGGCTACACCTTC.

This clonotype was observed at least ten times. V gene TRBV12-3 or TRBV12-4 combines with J gene TRBJ2-1, with D uncertain. This CDR3 contains 16 residues. The V end lost 2 bases, the J end lost 2 bases, and 13 bases lay between the germline ends. The CDR3 loop is CASSLFRPQTYNEQFF. The DNA of the CDR3 is TGTGCCAGCAGTTTATTTAGGCCACAAACCTACAATGAGCAGTTCTTC.

This clonotype was seen a handful of times. This chain joins TRBV20-1 and TRBJ2-3; TRBD1 agrees at 12 bases. V lost 1 base and J lost 2; bases outside the gene matches: 4. The length of the CDR3 is 16 residues. Germline CDR1 reads DFQATT; CDR2 reads SNEGSKA (reference sequence). CDR3 sequence (DNA): TGCAGTGCTAGAGTCGGGACAGGGGGCTACACAGATACGCAGTATTTT. Translating it yields CSARVGTGGYTDTQYF.

The V gene is TRBV7-9, the J gene TRBJ1-1, with a weak D call TRBD1 (5 bases). In germline, CDR1 is SEHNR, CDR2 FQNEAQ (reference sequence). The CDR3 has 15 residues. With 3 bases removed from V and 6 bases from J, the gap between germline ends came to 17 bases. The CDR3 sequence: CASSLVKGLRPEAFF. CDR3 DNA: TGTGCCAGCAGCTTGGTAAAGGGGCTACGGCCTGAAGCTTTCTTT.

The sample holds a few counts of this clonotype. V usage is TRBV5-1 and J usage is TRBJ2-2; D tentatively fits TRBD1 or TRBD2 (5 bases each). This CDR3 is built from 15 residues. Germline CDR1 reads SGHRS; CDR2 reads YFSETQ. Trimming removed 4 bases at V and 5 bases at J, with 15 bases between. The CDR3 spells CASSGTGLGTGELFF. In nucleotides, the CDR3 is TGCGCCAGCAGCGGGACCGGGCTCGGGACCGGGGAGCTGTTTTTT. Based on the CDR3 plus reference TRBV5-1 and TRBJ2-2, the full variable domain is KAGVTQTPRYLIKTRGQQVTLSCSPISGHRSVSWYQQTPGQGLQFLFEYFSETQRNKGNFPGRFSGRQFSNSRSEMNVSTLELGDSALYLCASSGTGLGTGELFFGEGSRLTVL.

The sample holds a few counts of this clonotype. An end of the junction differs from the germline gene, which may be a read error. This rearrangement joins TRBV6-1 to TRBJ2-1; D is possibly TRBD2 (6 bases). This CDR3 spans 12 amino acids. Per germline, CDR1 MNHNS and CDR2 SASEGT. Here the CDR3 DNA reads TGTGCCAGCAGTGAAACACGGGACTTTTTCAACTTC. Translating it yields CASSETRDFFNF.

This clonotype was observed a few times. This chain connects TRBV5-1 to TRBJ2-7; 8 bases map to TRBD1. This CDR3 region has 16 residues. V lost 0 bases, J lost 3 bases, and 8 bases stayed unmatched. Germline loops: CDR1 SGHRS, CDR2 YFSETQ. The CDR3 region is CASSLDPGQAFYEQYF. For the CDR3, the DNA is TGCGCCAGCAGCTTGGATCCGGGACAGGCATTCTACGAGCAGTACTTC.

The V call is TRBV4-1, the J call TRBJ1-5; no firm D call. This CDR3 contains 15 residues. Germline assignment: CDR1 MGHRA and CDR2 YSYEKL. V lost 0 bases to trimming and J lost 4 bases, with 10 bases between them. In DNA, the CDR3 is TGCGCCAGCAGCCAAGATCGGTCACCGAATCAGCCCCAGCATTTT. Amino acid sequence: CASSQDRSPNQPQHF.

Only a few counts were recorded for this clonotype. The V and J genes are TRBV28 and TRBJ1-4; D possibly corresponds to TRBD1 (5 bases). The V and J ends lost 2 bases and 1 base respectively, with 17 bases between them. Germline loops: CDR1 MDHEN, CDR2 SYDVKM. This CDR3 region has 18 residues. The CDR3: CASSLRGFLGGTNEKLFF. The CDR3 DNA reads TGTGCCAGCAGTTTAAGGGGCTTCCTAGGAGGAACTAATGAAAAACTGTTTTTT.

J is TRBJ2-1 and V is TRBV4-3; possible D gene TRBD1, 6 bases. V was trimmed by 4 bases and J by 10 bases, leaving 23 bases between them. Germline V gene data show CDR1 as LGHNA and CDR2 as YSLEER. This CDR3 has 16 amino acids. The CDR3 region has the DNA TGCGCCAGCAGCCCCGATATAAGACACAGGGTCTGGGAGCAGTTCTTC. Translating gives CASSPDIRHRVWEQFF.

The V and J genes are TRBV2 and TRBJ1-2; weak D call: TRBD1 (5 bases). Germline CDR1 is SNHLY and CDR2 is FYNNEI. The CDR3 runs 13 residues. V was cut by 6 bases and J by 8 bases, with 16 bases left in between. CDR3 residues: CASRLGPTGGYTF. The CDR3 coding sequence is TGTGCCAGCAGACTGGGACCGACCGGGGGCTACACCTTC. Supplemented by reference TRBV2 and TRBJ1-2, the full variable domain reads EPEVTQTPSHQVTQMGQEVILRCVPISNHLYFYWYRQILGQKVEFLVSFYNNEISEKSEIFDDQFSVERPDGSNFTLKIRSTKLEDSAMYFCASRLGPTGGYTFGSGTRLTVV.

This clonotype appeared many times. The chain couples TRBV12-3 or TRBV12-4 to TRBJ1-1; 7 nucleotides line up with TRBD1. The CDR3 runs to 11 residues. Germline trimming cut 4 bases from V and 7 bases from J; bases unmatched to any gene: 0. The CDR3 nucleotides are TGTGCCAGCAGTTGGACAGGTGAAGCTTTCTTT. Its protein is CASSWTGEAFF.

This clonotype was seen ten or more times. V usage is TRBV7-2 and J usage is TRBJ2-1, with TRBD2 matching 9 bases. The trim removed 1 base at V and 12 bases at J, leaving 10 bases unmatched. This CDR3 region has 15 residues. The V gene's germline CDR1 is SGHTA and CDR2 FQGNSA. The CDR3 DNA sequence: TGTGCCAGCAGCTTAGACGCGGCGGGAGGGCGATGGCAGTTCTTC. It is translated as CASSLDAAGGRWQFF.

This clonotype was detected once. This chain uses TRBV10-3 with TRBJ2-2; 8 nucleotides agree with TRBD1. The CDR3 contains 15 residues. V was pared by 6 bases and J by 1 base, with 4 bases of the junction left unmatched. CDR1 is ENHRY and CDR2 is SYGVKD in the germline V gene. This CDR3 reads CAISLQGGNTGELFF. DNA for the CDR3: TGTGCCATCAGCCTACAGGGGGGGAACACCGGGGAGCTGTTTTTT.

The chain combines TRBV7-2 with TRBJ2-7; D unresolved. Germline CDR1 and CDR2: SGHTA and FQGNSA. This CDR3 region has 15 residues. V was cut by 4 bases and J by 4 bases, with 17 bases left in between. In nucleotides, the CDR3 is TGTGCCAGCAGCTACGATAATATTGGTCCTTACGAGCAGTACTTC. Protein: CASSYDNIGPYEQYF. Full variable domain (missing parts from reference TRBV7-2 and TRBJ2-7): GAGVSQSPSNKVTEKGKDVELRCDPISGHTALYWYRQSLGQGLEFLIYFQGNSAPDKSGLPSDRFSAERTGGSVSTLTIQRTQQEDSAVYLCASSYDNIGPYEQYFGPGTRLTVT.